These T cell receptor beta chains were read from a single sample in a study of cytomegalovirus exposure and HLA in healthy donors. Sequencing was performed with immunoSEQ multiplex PCR; in TCRdb, only in-frame clones are kept and a portion is missing. Of roughly 200,000 clones in the sample, 79% are singletons; the top ten hold about 1.4%. The sample taken for sequencing was PBMCs. Source of these receptors: a girl aged 5 to 17 in good health and CMV-seropositive. Each CDR3 is given with its conserved first and last residue. D genes are given only for firm matches. Not every row has a clone size; where given, it reads once, few, many or a size class.

D	size	V	J	CDR3	DNA
.	.	TRBV10-3	TRBJ1-6	CASVVEYNSPLHF	TGTGCCAGCGTCGTAGAATATAATTCACCCCTCCACTTT
TRBD1	.	TRBV9	TRBJ1-2	CASSTTPTGGFYGYTF	TGTGCCAGCAGCACCACTCCGACAGGGGGCTTCTATGGCTACACCTTC
.	.	TRBV11-2	TRBJ2-1	CASSFVGLAPYNEQFF	TGTGCCAGCAGCTTTGTAGGCCTAGCGCCCTACAATGAGCAGTTCTTC
.	.	TRBV19	TRBJ1-2	CASSTPDSNYGYTF	TGTGCCAGTAGTACCCCGGACAGTAACTATGGCTACACCTTC
.	few	TRBV7-8	TRBJ1-2	CASSLDGFYYGYTF	TGTGCCAGCAGCTTAGACGGTTTCTACTATGGCTACACCTTC
.	.	TRBV7-9	TRBJ2-7	CASRGGDLSSYEQYF	TGTGCCAGCAGAGGGGGGGATCTGAGCTCCTACGAGCAGTACTTC
TRBD1	once	TRBV19	TRBJ1-5	CASSTGQGGSNQPQHF	TGTGCCAGTAGTACCGGACAGGGGGGTAGCAATCAGCCCCAGCATTTT
.	.	TRBV7-2	TRBJ1-5	CASRVRETYSNQPQHF	TGTGCCAGCAGGGTGAGGGAGACTTATAGCAATCAGCCCCAGCATTTT
TRBD2	.	TRBV6-6	TRBJ2-2	CASSNSGVPGELFF	TGTGCCAGCAGTAATAGCGGGGTCCCCGGGGAGCTGTTTTTT
.	.	TRBV11-2	TRBJ2-7	CASSVGTYEQYF	TGTGCCAGCAGCGTCGGGACATACGAGCAGTACTTC
TRBD1	once	TRBV4-3	TRBJ1-2	CASSQDRTGGNYGYTF	TGCGCCAGCAGCCAAGATCGGACAGGGGGAAATTATGGCTACACCTTC
TRBD1	.	TRBV6-5	TRBJ1-1	CASRRTGNTEAFF	TGTGCCAGCCGACGGACAGGGAACACTGAAGCTTTCTTT
TRBD2	.	TRBV5-6	TRBJ2-7	CASSAGTSYYEQYF	TGTGCCAGCAGCGCCGGGACTAGCTACTACGAGCAGTACTTC
.	.	TRBV7-2	TRBJ1-5	CASSLGVGRPQHF	TGTGCCAGCAGCTTAGGGGTGGGGCGGCCCCAGCATTTT
TRBD2	.	TRBV6-1	TRBJ2-1	CASTTSVRNEQFF	TGTGCCAGCACCACTAGCGTCAGGAATGAGCAGTTCTTC
.	.	TRBV11-2	TRBJ2-2	CASRQWGQDGGDSGELFF	TGTGCCAGCAGGCAGTGGGGCCAAGATGGGGGCGATTCCGGGGAGCTGTTTTTT
TRBD2	.	TRBV5-1	TRBJ2-3	CASSLGGLGTDTQYF	TGCGCCAGCAGCTTGGGGGGACTAGGAACAGATACGCAGTATTTT
.	.	TRBV6-1	TRBJ1-3	CASLTELLAIYF	TGTGCCAGCTTGACAGAGCTTCTTGCCATATATTTT
.	.	TRBV9	TRBJ2-1	CASSVDAAGSYNEQFF	TGTGCCAGCAGCGTAGACGCGGCGGGCTCCTACAATGAGCAGTTCTTC
TRBD2	.	TRBV7-2	TRBJ2-5	CASSLDRGGSPYQETQYF	TGTGCCAGCAGCTTAGACCGCGGGGGGTCGCCGTACCAAGAGACCCAGTACTTC
TRBD1	.	TRBV12-5	TRBJ1-1	CASGLVLGTGGANTEAFF	TGTGCTAGTGGTTTGGTACTGGGGACAGGGGGCGCGAACACTGAAGCTTTCTTT
TRBD1	once	TRBV6-1	TRBJ2-7	CASSERGTGAYEQYF	TGTGCCAGCAGTGAACGGGGGACAGGCGCCTACGAGCAGTACTTC
.	.	TRBV27	TRBJ2-3	CASRPLGGTDTQYF	TGTGCCAGCAGGCCTCTAGGGGGCACAGATACGCAGTATTTT
.	.	TRBV27	TRBJ1-2	CASSPRGSYGYTF	TGTGCCAGCAGCCCCCGAGGGTCCTATGGCTACACCTTC
.	.	TRBV18	TRBJ1-2	CASSPPGNPGTLEHGYTF	TGTGCCAGCTCACCACCTGGGAACCCCGGGACACTAGAACATGGCTACACCTTC
.	.	TRBV7-2	TRBJ2-1	CASSLGLEGEQFF	TGTGCCAGCAGCTTAGGACTAGAGGGGGAGCAGTTCTTC
TRBD2	.	TRBV7-2	TRBJ2-1	CASSLDAGLARKVFF	TGTGCCAGCAGCTTAGACGCGGGACTAGCTCGTAAAGTGTTCTTC
TRBD1	.	TRBV6-6	TRBJ1-2	CASSAGQGHLYGYTF	TGTGCCAGCAGTGCAGGACAGGGCCATCTATATGGCTACACCTTC
TRBD2	few	TRBV18	TRBJ2-3	CASSFGLAGGRTDTQYF	TGTGCCAGCTCATTCGGTTTAGCGGGGGGCCGTACAGATACGCAGTATTTT
.	.	TRBV11-2	TRBJ1-2	CASSLNRADYGYTF	TGTGCCAGCAGCTTGAACAGGGCGGACTATGGCTACACCTTC
TRBD2	.	TRBV9	TRBJ2-5	CASSVGASGGNQETQYF	TGTGCCAGCAGCGTAGGGGCTAGCGGGGGAAACCAAGAGACCCAGTACTTC
TRBD2	.	TRBV7-9	TRBJ2-3	CASSPGTSGDTDTQYF	TGTGCCAGCAGCCCCGGGACTAGCGGGGACACAGATACGCAGTATTTT
TRBD2	once	TRBV5-1	TRBJ2-1	CASSLVSGGAESSYNEQFF	TGCGCCAGCAGCTTGGTTAGCGGGGGGGCCGAGAGCTCCTACAATGAGCAGTTCTTC
.	.	TRBV5-1	TRBJ1-1	CASKEVITRGGEAFF	TGCGCCAGCAAAGAGGTGATAACCCGGGGAGGAGAAGCTTTCTTT
TRBD2	.	TRBV10-3	TRBJ2-2	CATGLAGNTGELFF	TGTGCCACGGGACTAGCGGGTAACACCGGGGAGCTGTTTTTT
TRBD1	.	TRBV2	TRBJ1-1	CASSGDSKNTEAFF	TGTGCCAGCAGTGGGGACAGTAAGAACACTGAAGCTTTCTTT
.	few	TRBV4-3	TRBJ1-2	CASSQDRRNTFKYGYTF	TGCGCCAGCAGCCAAGATCGTCGAAACACCTTTAAGTATGGCTACACCTTC
.	.	TRBV19	TRBJ2-1	CASSIAQGTYNEQFF	TGTGCCAGTAGTATAGCTCAGGGGACCTACAATGAGCAGTTCTTC
.	once	TRBV7-2	TRBJ2-3	CASSLGDISTDTQYF	TGTGCCAGCAGCTTAGGGGACATTAGCACAGATACGCAGTATTTT
.	.	TRBV5-1	TRBJ2-7	CASSLALGAYEQYF	TGCGCCAGCAGCTTGGCGCTCGGAGCCTACGAGCAGTACTTC
.	once	TRBV2	TRBJ1-1	CASSDPDKNMNTEAFF	TGTGCCAGCAGTGATCCGGACAAGAACATGAACACTGAAGCTTTCTTT
.	.	TRBV7-2	TRBJ1-3	CASSLSLGALVGNTIYF	TGTGCCAGCAGCTTATCGTTGGGGGCTTTGGTTGGAAACACCATATATTTT
.	once	TRBV5-5	TRBJ2-3	CASSLVGAGATDTQYF	TGTGCCAGCAGCTTGGTCGGCGCAGGGGCCACAGATACGCAGTATTTT
TRBD1	few	TRBV30	TRBJ2-3	CAYRQGTSTDTQYF	TGTGCCTACCGACAGGGGACAAGCACAGATACGCAGTATTTT
.	.	TRBV7-9	TRBJ1-2	CASSLALSGGGYGYTF	TGTGCCAGCAGCTTAGCCCTAAGCGGGGGCGGCTATGGCTACACCTTC
.	few	TRBV9	TRBJ2-7	CASSVVGQAYEQYF	TGTGCCAGCAGCGTAGTGGGCCAGGCCTACGAGCAGTACTTC
TRBD1	.	TRBV4-3	TRBJ1-1	CASSQVWTGNTEAFF	TGCGCCAGCAGCCAAGTATGGACAGGGAACACTGAAGCTTTCTTT
TRBD1	few	TRBV27	TRBJ1-2	CASSLSGEQGAIGYTF	TGTGCCAGCAGTTTATCGGGTGAACAGGGGGCAATTGGCTACACCTTC